A single sample gave rise to the 27 T cell receptor beta chains below, sequenced in a study of blood T cells in healthy people across ages. Primed by a sample-barcoded 5' primer and a J-beta primer mix, a second PCR proceeded for 7 to 11 cycles. Via MiXCR, TCRdb re-called the 5' RACE reads, giving one row per CDR3 protein. This table has about 570,000 distinct CDR3 sequences, roughly 29% appearing once. The sample consisted of blood. The receptors stem from a woman in her seventies in good health.

This rearrangement joins TRBV20-1 to TRBJ2-7, with 7 bases fitting TRBD2. The DNA end is more similar to TRBJ2-1, so the J call may be wrong. This CDR3 region has 15 residues. CDR1 DFQATT and CDR2 SNEGSKA come from the germline V gene (reference sequence). In nucleotides, the CDR3 is TGCAGTGCTAGAAACCCGGGGGGAAGGGACAATGAGCAGTTCTTC. Protein sequence: CSARNPGGRDNEQFF.

Only a few counts were recorded for this clonotype. The gene calls are TRBV6-2 or TRBV6-3 and TRBJ2-4, with D unresolved. In germline, CDR1 is MNHEY, CDR2 SVGEGT. The CDR3 consists of 13 residues. Trimming removed 7 bases at V and 9 bases at J, with 16 bases between. The CDR3 nucleotides read TGTGCCAGCACCCGGACGGGTTCAAGCATTCAGTACTTC. It specifies CASTRTGSSIQYF.

This clonotype was counted between two and nine times. This sequence joins TRBV6-2 or TRBV6-3 and TRBJ2-5; no clear D. There are 12 residues in the CDR3. Germline-derived CDR1 and CDR2 are MNHEY and SVGEGT. V was pared by 2 bases and J by 4 bases, with 5 bases between. CDR3 in amino acids: CASSYTIETQYF. The CDR3 bases are TGTGCCAGCAGTTACACTATAGAGACCCAGTACTTC.

Of note for this clonotype: The junction departs from germline at one end; a sequencing error may be responsible. The chain links TRBV18 to TRBJ2-7, with D possibly being TRBD1 (6 bases). Germline CDR1 KGHSH, CDR2 LQKENI. This CDR3 is 13 amino acids long. This CDR3 reads CASSPTGESPQVF. As DNA, the CDR3 is TGTGCCAGCTCACCGACAGGCGAAAGCCCTCAGGTCTTC.

V and J are TRBV5-1 and TRBJ2-5; D ambiguous. The DNA matches TRBJ2-1 better at its end, which makes the J call doubtful. Germline lookup yields CDR1 SGHRS and CDR2 YFSETQ. This CDR3 is 14 amino acids long. CDR3 loop: CASSLVLYVNEQFF. The CDR3 region has the DNA TGCGCCAGCAGCTTGGTACTCTACGTAAATGAGCAGTTCTTC.

This clonotype was counted a few times. The chain employs TRBV4-2 and TRBJ1-1; perhaps TRBD1 as D (5 bases). Germline lookup yields CDR1 LGHNA and CDR2 YNFKEQ. CDR3 length: 18 residues. The V and J ends lost 0 bases and 2 bases respectively, with 19 bases between them. The CDR3 loop is CASSQDILVGTSNTEAFF. CDR3 bases: TGTGCCAGCAGCCAAGATATCCTTGTAGGGACTTCCAACACTGAAGCTTTCTTT.

This clonotype came up a few times. The chain is built from TRBV5-5 and TRBJ2-1, with TRBD2 as a possible D gene (5 bases). The CDR3 has 13 residues. Germline V gives CDR1 SGHKS, CDR2 YYEKEE (reference sequence). Trimming removed 6 bases at V and 6 bases at J, with 13 bases between. This chain's CDR3 is CASTAGFVNEQFF. CDR3 nucleotide sequence: TGTGCCAGCACCGCGGGCTTTGTCAATGAGCAGTTCTTC.

This clonotype was counted a few times. The genes are TRBV20-1 and TRBJ2-7; possible D gene TRBD1, 5 bases. CDR1 DFQATT and CDR2 SNEGSKA come from the germline V gene (reference sequence). Deletions cut 0 bases from V and 3 bases from J, with 18 bases between. The CDR3 length is 16 residues. CDR3 loop: CSARDKFERTYYEQYF. For the CDR3, the DNA is TGCAGTGCTAGAGATAAATTCGAACGGACATACTACGAGCAGTACTTC.

CDR3 nucleotide sequence: TGTGCCAGCAGTTCGCGACCCGGGGCAGGGCCCTACGAGCAGTACTTC. Residues: CASSSRPGAGPYEQYF. The chain couples TRBV12-3 or TRBV12-4 to TRBJ2-1; D could derive from TRBD1 or TRBD2 (5 bases each). The J call is doubtful: the DNA matches TRBJ2-7 better. The CDR3 has 16 amino acids.

This sequence joins TRBV7-2 and TRBJ2-5; D remains ambiguous. V lost 5 bases to trimming and J lost 5 bases, with 18 bases between them. This CDR3 comprises 15 residues. CDR1 is SGHTA, CDR2 FQGNSA, per germline. CDR3 sequence: CASSPQLRRLETQYF. Written as DNA, the CDR3 is TGTGCCAGCAGCCCCCAACTAAGAAGGTTGGAGACCCAGTACTTC.

The CDR3 DNA is TGTGCCAGCAGCTTGACAGGGCGAGAGCCCCAGCATTTT. It encodes CASSLTGREPQHF. The chain uses TRBV7-3 and TRBJ1-5; 7 bases align to TRBD1. Germline V gene lookup returns CDR1 SGHTA and CDR2 FQGTGA. The CDR3 extends over 13 amino acids. V was pared by 3 bases and J by 8 bases, with 4 bases of the junction left unmatched.

This clonotype was seen a few times. The rearrangement uses TRBV11-2 and TRBJ1-2; D uncertain. This CDR3 spans 13 amino acids. V lost 5 bases, J lost 4 bases, and 11 bases lay in between. The germline gives CDR1 SGHAT, CDR2 FQNNGV. CDR3 loop: CASSPDGPYGYTF. For the CDR3, the DNA is TGTGCCAGCAGCCCCGACGGCCCCTATGGCTACACCTTC.

This clonotype was found a few times. The rearrangement joins TRBV7-2 to TRBJ1-4, with TRBD1 as a possible D gene (6 bases). CDR3 size: 15 residues. From germline, CDR1 is SGHTA and CDR2 FQGNSA. V lost 0 bases and J 8 bases, leaving 13 bases between the germline ends. The CDR3 loop reads CASSLAGGGGEKLFF. CDR3 DNA: TGTGCCAGCAGCTTAGCGGGGGGGGGCGGAGAAAAACTGTTTTTT.

This chain's CDR3 is CAWGHSTGYTF. The CDR3 bases are TGTGCCTGGGGACATTCAACTGGCTACACCTTC. The chain joins TRBV30 to TRBJ1-2, with TRBD1 as a possible D gene (5 bases). Trimming pared 5 bases from V and 7 bases from J, leaving 11 bases between. Germline CDR1 reads GTSNPN; CDR2 reads SVGIG (reference sequence). There are 11 residues in the CDR3.

V is TRBV7-9 and J is TRBJ2-5; D is undetermined. TRBJ2-1 explains the end of the DNA better; the J call may be wrong. This CDR3 contains 12 residues. Germline V gives CDR1 SEHNR, CDR2 FQNEAQ (reference sequence). CDR3 sequence: CASSPRRDEQFF. DNA of the CDR3: TGTGCCAGCAGCCCCAGAAGGGATGAGCAGTTCTTC.

Remarks on this clonotype: A read error may account for a junction end that differs from germline. The chain employs TRBV7-8 and TRBJ1-1, with D possibly matching TRBD1 (5 bases). Germline V gives CDR1 SGHVS, CDR2 FQNEAQ. The CDR3 loop spans 14 amino acids. The CDR3 sequence: CASSFGLGGSEAFF. CDR3 coding DNA: TGTGCCAGTAGCTTTGGACTTGGGGGGAGTGAAGCTTTCTTT. Complete variable domain (other parts from reference TRBV7-8 and TRBJ1-1): GAGVSQSPRYKVAKRGQDVALRCDPISGHVSLFWYQQALGQGPEFLTYFQNEAQLDKSGLPSDRFFAERPEGSVSTLKIQRTQQEDSAVYLCASSFGLGGSEAFFGQGTRLTVV.

This clonotype was seen a handful of times. The junction and the germline gene differ at one end; a read error may be behind it. J is TRBJ1-1 and V is TRBV7-2; D remains ambiguous. The CDR3 length is 16 residues. Per the germline V gene, CDR1 is SGHTA and CDR2 is FQGNSA. CDR3 sequence: CASSLYPRGMNTEAFF. In nucleotides, the CDR3 is TGCGCCAGCAGCTTATATCCTAGAGGTATGAACACTGAAGCTTTCTTT.

This clonotype occurred a few times. The CDR3 here is CASSLPSGESDTQYF. CDR3 coding DNA: TGCGCCAGCAGCTTGCCTAGCGGGGAGTCGGATACGCAGTATTTT. The V call is TRBV5-1, the J call TRBJ2-3, with 9 bases matching TRBD2. The CDR3 runs 15 residues. The J segment lost 6 bases and the V segment lost 1 base, leaving 6 bases of the junction unmatched. Germline CDR1 is SGHRS and CDR2 is YFSETQ.

V is TRBV7-7 and J is TRBJ2-7; tentatively, D is TRBD1 (5 bases). CDR1 SSHAT and CDR2 FNYEAQ come from the germline V gene (reference sequence). There are 14 residues in the CDR3. Trimming removed 1 base from V and 4 bases from J, with 11 bases in between. In nucleotides, the CDR3 is TGTGCCAGCAGCTTAGGCCCTGACAGATACGAGCAGTACTTC. Encoded protein: CASSLGPDRYEQYF.

There are a few counts of this clonotype. Germline and junction disagree at one end, which may indicate a read error. V is TRBV24-1 and J is TRBJ2-1; TRBD1 aligns across 8 bases. CDR3 length: 14 amino acids. Per germline, CDR1 KGHDR and CDR2 SFDVKD. The CDR3, as DNA: TGTGCCACCAGAGGACAGGGCCCCTACAATGAGCAGTCCTTC. It translates to CATRGQGPYNEQSF.

This chain joins TRBV3-1 and TRBJ2-7; D is perhaps TRBD1 (6 bases). Trimming took 0 bases from V and 5 from J, leaving 11 bases between them. Per the germline V gene, CDR1 is LGHDT and CDR2 is YNNKEL (reference sequence). This CDR3 contains 14 residues. The CDR3 nucleotides read TGTGCCAGCAGCCAAGATGGAACAGGGAACGAGCAGTACTTC. As protein: CASSQDGTGNEQYF.

V usage is TRBV12-3 or TRBV12-4 and J usage is TRBJ1-1, with 8 bases that match TRBD1. The CDR3 is 14 amino acids. J gave up 3 bases and V 6 bases, and 6 bases lay outside the gene matches. The CDR3 sequence is CASRPRQGHTEAFF. CDR3 nucleotides: TGTGCCAGCAGGCCAAGACAGGGGCACACTGAAGCTTTCTTT.

The chain joins TRBV7-3 to TRBJ2-1; unclear D gene. V lost 0 bases and J 4 bases, leaving 10 bases between the germline ends. The V gene's germline CDR1 is SGHTA and CDR2 FQGTGA. The CDR3 is made up of 15 amino acids. The CDR3 region has the DNA TGTGCCAGCAGCTTAACCCAGACTGCGTACAATGAGCAGTTCTTC. Translation gives CASSLTQTAYNEQFF.

The chain couples TRBV4-2 to TRBJ2-1, with TRBD2 matching over 16 bases. CDR1 and CDR2 (germline): LGHNA, YNFKEQ. V was clipped by 0 bases and J by 8 bases; unmatched bases: 19. This CDR3 has 22 residues. In DNA form, the CDR3 reads TGTGCCAGCAGCCAAGATCGATTTGCGTTTGGGACTAGCGGGGGGGCCTTGGATGAGCAGTTCTTC. Its translation: CASSQDRFAFGTSGGALDEQFF.

This chain uses TRBV19 with TRBJ1-1; no clear D. Trimming shortened V by 3 bases and J by 4 bases, and 6 bases separated the two germline ends. CDR1 is LNHDA, CDR2 SQIVND, per germline (reference sequence). The CDR3 extends over 12 amino acids. The CDR3 bases are TGTGCCAGTAGTATTCTGGCCACTGAAGCTTTCTTT. It translates to CASSILATEAFF.

The chain uses TRBV3-1 and TRBJ2-5; 10 positions match TRBD2. After removal of 0 bases from V and 4 bases from J, the junction contained 8 bases not matched to a gene. There are 17 residues in the CDR3. Per germline, CDR1 LGHDT and CDR2 YNNKEL (reference sequence). The DNA of the CDR3 is TGTGCCAGCAGCCAAGATAGGCTAGCGGGGGCGGGAGAGACCCAGTACTTC. Translated, it gives CASSQDRLAGAGETQYF.

Written as DNA, the CDR3 is TGTGCCACCAGCAGAGGAAGGGGGAGTAGCACAGATACGCAGTATTTT. It yields the protein CATSRGRGSSTDTQYF. The V and J genes are TRBV15 and TRBJ2-3; tentatively, D is TRBD1 (6 bases). V lost 1 base, J lost 0 bases, and 11 bases lay in between. This CDR3 has 16 amino acids. Germline CDR1 and CDR2: LNHNV and YYDKDF (reference sequence). Full variable domain (rest looked up from reference TRBV15 and TRBJ2-3): DAMVIQNPRYQVTQFGKPVTLSCSQTLNHNVMYWYQQKSSQAPKLLFHYYDKDFNNEADTPDNFQSRRPNTSFCFLDIRSPGLGDTAMYLCATSRGRGSSTDTQYFGPGTRLTVL.